Below, 27 T cell receptor beta chains from the same sample are listed, as sequenced in a study of blood T cell repertoires in COVID-19. Profiled with immunoSEQ multiplex PCR; TCRdb holds only in-frame clones, not every one. The sample contains some 260,000 clones, 80% to 90% of which appear only once. Sequenced input: PBMCs or T cells enriched from blood (not recorded which). Receptors originate from a man aged 40-50 years who had recovered from COVID-19.

V is TRBV2 and J is TRBJ1-6; 9 bases align to TRBD1. V lost 5 bases and J lost 9; bases outside the gene matches: 8. Germline V gene data show CDR1 as SNHLY and CDR2 as FYNNEI. The CDR3 has 15 residues. CDR3 nucleotide sequence: TGTGCCAGCAGTCTACAGGGGGCCTTGAGTTCACCCCTCCACTTT. Translation: CASSLQGALSSPLHF.

CDR3 DNA: TGCGCCAGCAGCTTATTAACTAGCGACCAAGAGACCCAGTACTTC. Translating gives CASSLLTSDQETQYF. V is TRBV5-1 and J is TRBJ2-5, with TRBD2 matching 7 bases. J lost 0 bases, V lost 2 bases, and 4 bases had no gene match. The V gene's germline CDR1 is SGHRS and CDR2 YFSETQ. CDR3 length equals 15 residues.

The CDR3 DNA reads as TGTGCCAGTAGTCCACGCGTAGCGGGAGGACGGTACAATGAGCAGTTCTTC. Translated: CASSPRVAGGRYNEQFF. The chain employs TRBV19 and TRBJ2-1; 10 bases line up with TRBD2. The CDR3 has 17 residues. Trimming removed 5 bases from V and 4 bases from J; junction bases left unmatched: 11. Germline lookup yields CDR1 LNHDA and CDR2 SQIVND (reference sequence).

The rearrangement links TRBV3-1 (or the pseudogene TRBV3-2) to TRBJ2-1; TRBD2 agrees at 9 bases. The junction had 5 bases not matched to a gene; V was cut back by 4 bases and J by 4 bases. This CDR3 spans 15 amino acids. Germline values: CDR1 LGHDT, CDR2 YNNKEL (reference sequence). The CDR3 bases are TGTGCCAGCAGCCTTTCTAGCGGGATTTACAATGAGCAGTTCTTC. This encodes CASSLSSGIYNEQFF.

The chain couples TRBV19 to TRBJ1-1, with no clear D. This CDR3 has 15 amino acids. Germline CDR1 is LNHDA and CDR2 is SQIVND (reference sequence). V lost 3 bases and J lost 1, with 12 bases in between. The CDR3 here is CASSIAGAENTEAFF. The CDR3 DNA reads TGTGCCAGTAGTATTGCGGGCGCAGAGAACACTGAAGCTTTCTTT.

V is TRBV30 and J is TRBJ1-6, with a weak D call TRBD1 (6 bases). The CDR3 is 14 residues long. Trimming pared 3 bases from V and 5 bases from J, leaving 11 bases between. Germline CDR1 reads GTSNPN; CDR2 reads SVGIG (reference sequence). CDR3 residues: CAWRMDSNNSPLHF. In nucleotides, the CDR3 is TGTGCCTGGAGAATGGACAGTAATAATTCACCCCTCCACTTT.

J is TRBJ2-7 and V is TRBV15, with TRBD1 as a possible D gene (5 bases). V was clipped by 0 bases and J by 0 bases, with 9 bases between them. From germline, CDR1 is LNHNV and CDR2 YYDKDF (reference sequence). The CDR3 loop spans 15 amino acids. The CDR3 DNA follows: TGTGCCACCAGCAGAGACAGGGTAGGCTCCTACGAGCAGTACTTC. This encodes CATSRDRVGSYEQYF.

The chain has TRBV11-3 and TRBJ1-6; D is possibly TRBD1 (6 bases). The CDR3 covers 14 residues. The germline CDR1 and CDR2 sequences are SGHNT and YENEEA. Between the trimmed V and J ends, which lost 5 bases and 4 bases, there was a span of 9 bases. As DNA, the CDR3 is TGTGCCAGCAGCCCGCAGGGGTATAATTCACCCCTCCACTTT. Amino acids: CASSPQGYNSPLHF.

The chain carries TRBV13 and TRBJ2-1; 8 bases are shared with TRBD2. CDR1 is PRHDT, CDR2 FYEKMQ, per germline (reference sequence). J gave up 2 bases and V 5 bases, and 8 bases lay outside the gene matches. The CDR3 has 16 amino acids. The CDR3 bases are TGTGCCAGCAGCCCGCCCCGGGGGGGGGCCTACAATGAGCAGTTCTTC. Encoded protein: CASSPPRGGAYNEQFF.

Only one count was recorded for this clone. V usage is TRBV7-9 and J usage is TRBJ1-1; perhaps TRBD1 as D (5 bases). V was shortened by 6 bases and J by 1 base, with 9 bases between the two germline ends. The CDR3 consists of 13 residues. Germline CDR1 reads SEHNR; CDR2 reads FQNEAQ (reference sequence). The CDR3 DNA sequence: TGTGCCAGCAGGCCGACAGCGAACACTGAAGCTTTCTTT. Its translation is CASRPTANTEAFF.

This clone came up a few times. The gene calls are TRBV10-3 and TRBJ2-5, with D unresolved. The germline gives CDR1 ENHRY, CDR2 SYGVKD. The V end was cut by 3 bases, the J end by 0 bases, with 8 bases between. There are 14 residues in the CDR3. DNA of the CDR3: TGTGCCATCAGTGACTCCTTAAACCAAGAGACCCAGTACTTC. Amino acids: CAISDSLNQETQYF.

V is TRBV5-1 and J is TRBJ1-4; D is possibly TRBD1 (6 bases). Trimming took off 2 bases at V and 6 bases at J, with 11 bases between the two ends. The V gene's germline CDR1 is SGHRS and CDR2 YFSETQ. The CDR3 consists of 14 residues. The CDR3 coding sequence is TGCGCCAGCAGCTTACAGGGTGAGGATGAAAAACTGTTTTTT. Translated: CASSLQGEDEKLFF.

V usage is TRBV27 and J usage is TRBJ2-5; D ambiguous. V shed 3 bases and J shed 4 bases, with 9 bases lying between them. Germline assignment: CDR1 MNHEY and CDR2 SMNVEV (reference sequence). The CDR3 sequence is 13 residues long. The CDR3 loop is CASSFEYSETQYF. The DNA for the CDR3 is TGTGCCAGCAGTTTTGAGTATTCAGAGACCCAGTACTTC.

The rearrangement joins TRBV14 to TRBJ2-2; perhaps TRBD1 as D (5 bases). The V end lost 3 bases, the J end lost 0 bases, and 11 bases lay between the germline ends. CDR1 is SGHDN and CDR2 is FVKESK in the germline V gene. The CDR3 runs 16 residues. CDR3 coding DNA: TGTGCCAGCAGCCAGGGGCAGTTCGCGAACACCGGGGAGCTGTTTTTT. It translates to CASSQGQFANTGELFF.

The gene calls are TRBV27 and TRBJ1-5, with 7 bases that match TRBD1. Germline lookup yields CDR1 MNHEY and CDR2 SMNVEV (reference sequence). The CDR3 length is 17 residues. The J segment lost 6 bases and the V segment lost 0 bases, leaving 11 bases of the junction unmatched. Here the CDR3 reads CASSLSDPQGLGQPQHF. CDR3 DNA: TGTGCCAGCAGTTTATCAGACCCACAGGGGCTCGGTCAGCCCCAGCATTTT.

In its sample, this clone was seen a few times. The genes are TRBV9 and TRBJ1-2; TRBD1 is a possible D gene (5 bases). The CDR3 is 17 amino acids. With 1 base removed from V and 0 bases from J, the gap between germline ends came to 16 bases. Germline assignment: CDR1 SGDLS and CDR2 YYNGEE. Written as DNA, the CDR3 is TGTGCCAGCAGCGTAACCCTCTTGGGGGGAGCTAACTATGGCTACACCTTC. Translation gives CASSVTLLGGANYGYTF.

The V call is TRBV18, the J call TRBJ1-5, with no clear D. Trimming left V 0 bases short and J 6 bases short, with 6 bases between. The CDR3 loop spans 13 amino acids. In germline, CDR1 is KGHSH, CDR2 LQKENI. CDR3: CASSPPNSQPQHF. Written as DNA, the CDR3 is TGTGCCAGCTCACCACCGAACAGTCAGCCCCAGCATTTT.

The rearrangement links TRBV7-3 to TRBJ1-2; D perhaps matches TRBD1 (5 bases). CDR3 length equals 13 residues. Trimming took 2 bases from V and 3 from J, leaving 7 bases between them. Germline V gives CDR1 SGHTA, CDR2 FQGTGA. The CDR3 nucleotides are TGTGCCAGCAGCTTACGGGGGGACTATGGCTACACCTTC. Amino acid sequence: CASSLRGDYGYTF.

The chain links TRBV7-9 to TRBJ2-1, with a tentative D call TRBD2 (7 bases). The V gene lost 7 bases and the J gene lost 13 bases, with 35 bases spanning the gap. CDR3 length: 18 residues. Germline V gene sequence: CDR1 SEHNR, CDR2 FQNEAQ (reference sequence). Here the CDR3 reads CASKLLDRRAGTTDLQFF. In DNA form, the CDR3 reads TGTGCCAGCAAATTATTAGACAGGCGTGCCGGGACTACCGATCTACAGTTCTTC.

V is TRBV7-2 and J is TRBJ2-7, with 16 nucleotides matching TRBD2. With 3 bases clipped from V and 0 bases from J, the junction kept 5 bases outside the gene matches. Per the germline V gene, CDR1 is SGHTA and CDR2 is FQGNSA. The CDR3 runs 18 residues. The DNA for the CDR3 is TGTGCCAGCAGCTTGGGACTAGCGGGGGGGTCTAGCTCCTACGAGCAGTACTTC. It translates to CASSLGLAGGSSSYEQYF.

The chain uses TRBV3-1 (or the pseudogene TRBV3-2) and TRBJ2-7; a possible D gene is TRBD2 (7 bases). This CDR3 is built from 16 residues. The germline V gene has CDR1 LGHDT and CDR2 YNNKEL (reference sequence). The V and J ends lost 1 base and 7 bases respectively, with 20 bases between them. CDR3 amino acids: CASSQGGRGSLGEQYF. The CDR3 nucleotides are TGTGCCAGCAGCCAAGGGGGGCGCGGGAGTTTAGGGGAGCAGTACTTC.

This clone was observed once. The rearrangement links TRBV18 to TRBJ2-4, with 7 bases aligning to TRBD2. V was clipped by 3 bases and J by 9 bases; unmatched bases: 8. This CDR3 region has 14 residues. Per the germline V gene, CDR1 is KGHSH and CDR2 is LQKENI. The CDR3 sequence is CASSPGGVRGIQYF. For the CDR3, the DNA is TGTGCCAGCTCACCGGGGGGGGTTCGCGGCATTCAGTACTTC.

V is TRBV3-1 (or the pseudogene TRBV3-2) and J is TRBJ2-7; 7 bases agree with TRBD1. Germline V CDR1 and CDR2: LGHDT, YNNKEL (reference sequence). V was clipped by 4 bases and J by 2 bases; unmatched bases: 5. This CDR3 region has 14 residues. The CDR3 reads CASSPRQGPYEQYF. CDR3 bases: TGTGCCAGCAGCCCGCGACAGGGACCCTACGAGCAGTACTTC.

The chain joins TRBV4-1 to TRBJ1-3; the D gene is possibly TRBD1 (6 bases). The CDR3 length is 16 residues. The germline V and J ends were trimmed by 5 bases and 0 bases, with 14 bases remaining between them. CDR1 and CDR2 from the germline V gene are MGHRA and YSYEKL. This CDR3 is CASSESWGLSGNTIYF. In nucleotides, the CDR3 is TGCGCCAGCAGCGAAAGCTGGGGGCTCTCTGGAAACACCATATATTTT.

The V call is TRBV11-2, the J call TRBJ1-2, with 9 nucleotides matching TRBD1. There are 14 residues in the CDR3. Losses at the gene ends were 5 bases for V and 6 bases for J; bases not matched to a gene: 7. Germline loops: CDR1 SGHAT, CDR2 FQNNGV. The CDR3 DNA sequence: TGTGCCAGCAGCGGCCGACAGGGGGAGGATGGCTACACCTTC. Amino acids: CASSGRQGEDGYTF.

The CDR3 coding sequence is TGTGCCAGCAGTAGACAGGAATCCCAGCCCCAGCATTTT. It encodes CASSRQESQPQHF. The rearrangement joins TRBV6-5 to TRBJ1-5; a weak D match, TRBD1 (6 bases). V lost 5 bases and J lost 7, with 12 bases in between. The CDR3 is 13 amino acids. Germline V CDR1 and CDR2: MNHEY, SVGAGI.

CDR3 sequence (DNA): TGTGCCAGCAGGGCCCGCGCGGGGTTCGAAGCTTTCTTT. Protein: CASRARAGFEAFF. The rearrangement joins TRBV7-2 to TRBJ1-1; no definite D call. The CDR3 is 13 residues long. The V end lost 6 bases, the J end lost 8 bases, and 16 bases lay between the germline ends. The germline CDR1 and CDR2 sequences are SGHTA and FQGNSA.